Reported below is one T cell receptor beta chain. The antigen is undetermined. The PCR made use of 60 Vbeta and 13 Jbeta primers. Sequenced by immunoSEQ multiplex PCR; TCRdb stores in-frame clones only, minus some. The data show roughly 120,000 clones, roughly four fifths seen once. These data are taken from a study of cytomegalovirus exposure and HLA in healthy donors. General observations from the study: HLA alleles showed associations with around 15,000 TCR beta sequences in a later analysis, at a 0.05 false discovery rate. In presence/absence analyses, roughly uniform sequencing depth across donors was assumed. Common viral pathogens (according to a later analysis) appeared linked to several of the most significant clusters.

The germline gives CDR1 SGDLS, CDR2 YYNGEE. CDR3 size: 13 residues. The J segment lost 4 bases and the V segment lost 7 bases, leaving 7 bases of the junction unmatched. The chain links TRBV9 to TRBJ1-2; 7 positions match TRBD1. The sequencing sample was made of PBMCs. This clonotype originated in a male donor in good health and CMV-seropositive. For the CDR3, the DNA is TGTGCCAGCGGCGACAGGGACCTCTATGGCTACACCTTC. It translates to CASGDRDLYGYTF.